This is a list of T cell receptor beta chains from one sample in a study of cytomegalovirus exposure and HLA in healthy donors. Some clones are missing from TCRdb's copy, which holds only in-frame ones; the method was immunoSEQ multiplex PCR. Its listing shows 56,000 or so clones. Sequenced: PBMCs. The receptors come from a man aged 35 to 55 in good health and CMV-seropositive. CDR3s leave out the opening cysteine and the closing phenylalanine or tryptophan.

cdr3_aa: ASSQDHQASTDTQY
v_call: TRBV4-2
j_call: TRBJ2-3

cdr3_aa: ASSVSQGANTEAF
v_call: TRBV9
j_call: TRBJ1-1

cdr3_aa: ASSTQDEAF
v_call: TRBV18
j_call: TRBJ1-1

cdr3_aa: ASSDVRGTGELF
v_call: TRBV7-9
j_call: TRBJ2-2

cdr3_aa: AISRTQPGQIMNTEAF
v_call: TRBV10-3
j_call: TRBJ1-1

cdr3_aa: AWDDRLPPDTQY
v_call: TRBV30
j_call: TRBJ2-3

cdr3_aa: ASRGRGSQPQH
v_call: TRBV6-5
j_call: TRBJ1-5

cdr3_aa: ASSYESSGANVLT
v_call: TRBV6-5
j_call: TRBJ2-6

cdr3_aa: ASRTQDMNTEAF
v_call: TRBV6-1
j_call: TRBJ1-1

cdr3_aa: ASSSPLAGTDTQY
v_call: TRBV27
j_call: TRBJ2-3

cdr3_aa: SVESETEAF
v_call: TRBV29-1
j_call: TRBJ1-1

cdr3_aa: ASSLPGNGYT
v_call: TRBV28
j_call: TRBJ1-2

cdr3_aa: ASSTGSGGTGELF
v_call: TRBV9
j_call: TRBJ2-2

cdr3_aa: ASRNTVPGEAF
v_call: TRBV5-1
j_call: TRBJ1-1

cdr3_aa: ASSRTSGGSTGELF
v_call: TRBV18
j_call: TRBJ2-2

cdr3_aa: ASRGGGHNSYNEQF
v_call: TRBV28
j_call: TRBJ2-1

cdr3_aa: ASSPETGGDYGYT
v_call: TRBV18
j_call: TRBJ1-2

cdr3_aa: ASSRVFGTYEQY
v_call: TRBV7-8
j_call: TRBJ2-7

cdr3_aa: ASSFGSELAYEQY
v_call: TRBV5-6
j_call: TRBJ2-7

cdr3_aa: ASTQGRRNSPLH
v_call: TRBV28
j_call: TRBJ1-6

cdr3_aa: ASIRDIFGETQY
v_call: TRBV2
j_call: TRBJ2-5

cdr3_aa: ASSSGVSTDTQY
v_call: TRBV7-2
j_call: TRBJ2-3

cdr3_aa: ASSFKQGANTGELF
v_call: TRBV5-6
j_call: TRBJ2-2

cdr3_aa: ASSFNLNTEAF
v_call: TRBV7-8
j_call: TRBJ1-1

cdr3_aa: ASSELSSYNEQF
v_call: TRBV6-1
j_call: TRBJ2-1

cdr3_aa: ASSVRNGVQGSIGNQPQH
v_call: TRBV6-1
j_call: TRBJ1-5

cdr3_aa: ASSTDRAVGELF
v_call: TRBV19
j_call: TRBJ2-2